A selection of T cell receptor beta chains follows, all from one sample in a study of tumor and adjacent non-tumor tissue in lung cancer. MiXCR was run by TCRdb on the multiplex PCR reads, yielding one entry per CDR3 protein. The data hold more than 55,000 distinct CDR3 sequences, with more than 65% observed a single time. Material for sequencing was distant non-tumor lung tissue. The receptors shown here come from a man aged 60 to 69 with non-small cell lung cancer. The CDR3 runs from the conserved cysteine through the conserved F or W. The D gene is left open where the match is weak. Size values are once, few and many counts, or a class for expanded clones, and some rows have none.

v_call,j_call,clone_size,d_call,cdr3_nt,cdr3_aa
TRBV6-6,TRBJ2-7,-,-,TGTACCAGCAGTTACGGACTCTTTGGCTGCGAGCAGTACTTC,CTSSYGLFGCEQYF
TRBV6-6,TRBJ1-2,-,-,TGTGCCAGCAGTTATAGGACAAACTATGGCTACACCTTC,CASSYRTNYGYTF
TRBV5-6,TRBJ2-7,-,-,TGTATCAGCACCGGCGGGTTCTACGAGCAGTACTTC,CISTGGFYEQYF
TRBV11-3,TRBJ2-1,once,-,TGTGACAGCAGCTCAGTGGGGACCTGGTTAAACAATGAGCAGTTCTTC,CDSSSVGTWLNNEQFF
TRBV4-1,TRBJ2-1,-,TRBD2,TGCGCCAGCAGCCAAGGCTGGCGGGAGGCCGGCTCCTGCGATGAGCAGTTCTTC,CASSQGWREAGSCDEQFF
TRBV9,TRBJ2-6,-,-,TGTGCCAGCAGCGTCAGCAGCTCTGGGACCAACGTCCTGACTTTC,CASSVSSSGTNVLTF
TRBV6-5,TRBJ2-7,once,-,TGTGCCAGCAGTCTCCAGTCCGTCGATATCGACGAGCAGTACTTC,CASSLQSVDIDEQYF
TRBV4-1,TRBJ2-7,few,TRBD2,TGCGCCAGCAGCCAAGACCGGGGGGGCTACGAGCAGTACTTC,CASSQDRGGYEQYF
TRBV5-6,TRBJ2-2,-,-,TGTGCCAGTAGCTTGGGCCAACAGGGCAGACAGCTGTTTTTT,CASSLGQQGRQLFF
TRBV11-2,TRBJ2-7,-,TRBD2,TGTGCCAGCAGCTCCCGGACTAGCGAGACCTCCTACGAGCAGTACTTC,CASSSRTSETSYEQYF
TRBV10-3,TRBJ2-6,-,TRBD2,TGTGCCATCAGTGAACATGGGACTAGCGGGAGGGACTATGGCCAACGTCCTGACTTC,CAISEHGTSGRDYGQRPDF